This T cell receptor beta chain was recovered during a study of OX40 agonist ivuxolimab in advanced cancers. Study-level information: Earlier anti-PD-1, anti-PD-L1 or anti-CTLA-4 therapy was permitted; around 40% had received some.

Overall study findings and caveats: At 0.1 to 3.0 mg/kg, clonal expansion of CD4+ and CD8+ blood T cells had occurred by week 6.

The method was immunoSEQ multiplex PCR; TCRdb's version includes in-frame clones alone and lacks a portion of them. The sample records approximately 69,000 clones, about 90% being singletons. V lost 2 bases to trimming and J lost 5 bases; unmatched junction nucleotides: 4. The CDR3 spans 14 residues. CDR1 is SGHTA and CDR2 is FQGTGA in the germline V gene. Worth noting for this clone: Its antigen remains unknown.

Sequences were derived from CD4+ or CD8+ T cells sorted from blood, sampled in a trial of the OX40 agonist ivuxolimab. This clonotype originated in an adult with an advanced solid tumor such as melanoma, head and neck, liver or kidney cancer. The chain carries TRBV7-3 and TRBJ2-5; 8 bases fit TRBD2. The DNA for the CDR3 is TGTGCCAGCAGCTTACCCGGGAGGGAGGAGACCCAGTACTTC. It codes for CASSLPGREETQYF.